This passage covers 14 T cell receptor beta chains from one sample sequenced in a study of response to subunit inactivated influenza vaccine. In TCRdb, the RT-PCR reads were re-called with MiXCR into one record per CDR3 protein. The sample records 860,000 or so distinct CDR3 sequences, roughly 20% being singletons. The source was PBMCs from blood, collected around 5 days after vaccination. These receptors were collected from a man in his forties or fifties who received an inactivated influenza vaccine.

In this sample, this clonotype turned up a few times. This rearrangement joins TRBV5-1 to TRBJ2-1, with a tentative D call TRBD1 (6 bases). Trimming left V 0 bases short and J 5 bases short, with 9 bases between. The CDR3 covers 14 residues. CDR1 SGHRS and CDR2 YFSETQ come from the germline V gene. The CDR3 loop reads CASSLGQAHNEQFF. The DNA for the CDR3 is TGCGCCAGCAGCTTGGGACAGGCCCACAATGAGCAGTTCTTC. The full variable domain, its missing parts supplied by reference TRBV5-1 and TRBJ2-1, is KAGVTQTPRYLIKTRGQQVTLSCSPISGHRSVSWYQQTPGQGLQFLFEYFSETQRNKGNFPGRFSGRQFSNSRSEMNVSTLELGDSALYLCASSLGQAHNEQFFGPGTRLTVL.

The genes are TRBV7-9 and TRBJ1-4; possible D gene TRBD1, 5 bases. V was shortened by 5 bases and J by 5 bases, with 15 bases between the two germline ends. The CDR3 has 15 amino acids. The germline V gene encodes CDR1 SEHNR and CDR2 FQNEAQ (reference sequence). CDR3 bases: TGTGCCAGCAGCCCAGCCGGGACCGAGAATGAAAAACTGTTTTTT. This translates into CASSPAGTENEKLFF.

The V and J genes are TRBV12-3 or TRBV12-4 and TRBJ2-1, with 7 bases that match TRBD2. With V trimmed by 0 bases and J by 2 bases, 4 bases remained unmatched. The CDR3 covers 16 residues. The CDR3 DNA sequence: TGTGCCAGCAGTTTAGCGGGCGGGAGTACCTACAATGAGCAGTTCTTC. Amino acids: CASSLAGGSTYNEQFF.

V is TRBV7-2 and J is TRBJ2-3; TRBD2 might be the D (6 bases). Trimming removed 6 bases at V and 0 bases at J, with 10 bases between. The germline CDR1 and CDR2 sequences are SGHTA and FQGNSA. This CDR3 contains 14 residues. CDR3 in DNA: TGTGCCAGCAGGTCGGGGGTTAGCACAGATACGCAGTATTTT. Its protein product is CASRSGVSTDTQYF.

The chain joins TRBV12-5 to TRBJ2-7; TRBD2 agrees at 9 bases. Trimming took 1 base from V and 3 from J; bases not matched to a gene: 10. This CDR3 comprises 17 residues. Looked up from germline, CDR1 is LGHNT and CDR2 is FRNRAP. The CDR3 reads CASGLGIRTSEDYEQYF. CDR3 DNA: TGTGCTAGTGGTTTGGGTATCCGGACTAGCGAGGACTACGAGCAGTACTTC.

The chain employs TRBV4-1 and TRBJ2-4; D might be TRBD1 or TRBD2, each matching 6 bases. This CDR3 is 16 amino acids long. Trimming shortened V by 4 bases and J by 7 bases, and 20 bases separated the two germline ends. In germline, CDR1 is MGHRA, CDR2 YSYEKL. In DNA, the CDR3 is TGCGCCAGCAGCCCCACTGGAGGGGGACCTAGGAACATTCAGTACTTC. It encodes CASSPTGGGPRNIQYF.

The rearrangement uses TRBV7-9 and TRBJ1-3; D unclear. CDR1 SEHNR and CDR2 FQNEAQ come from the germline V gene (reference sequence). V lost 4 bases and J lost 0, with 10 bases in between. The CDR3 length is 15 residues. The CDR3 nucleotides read TGTGCCAGCAGCTCAGGTGGCGACTCTGGAAACACCATATATTTT. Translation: CASSSGGDSGNTIYF.

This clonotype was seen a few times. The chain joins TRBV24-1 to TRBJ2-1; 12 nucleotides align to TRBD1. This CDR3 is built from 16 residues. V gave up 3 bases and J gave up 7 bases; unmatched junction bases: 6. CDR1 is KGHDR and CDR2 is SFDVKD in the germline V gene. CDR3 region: CATSDRDRGLGNEQFF. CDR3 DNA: TGTGCCACCAGTGATCGGGACAGGGGGCTGGGTAATGAGCAGTTCTTC.

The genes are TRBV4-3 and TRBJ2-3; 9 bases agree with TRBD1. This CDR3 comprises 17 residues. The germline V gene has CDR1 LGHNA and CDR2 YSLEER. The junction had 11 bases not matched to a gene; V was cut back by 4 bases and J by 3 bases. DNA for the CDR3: TGCGCCAGCAGCCCTCGCTACAGGGGGCTGGGGACAGATACGCAGTATTTT. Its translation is CASSPRYRGLGTDTQYF.

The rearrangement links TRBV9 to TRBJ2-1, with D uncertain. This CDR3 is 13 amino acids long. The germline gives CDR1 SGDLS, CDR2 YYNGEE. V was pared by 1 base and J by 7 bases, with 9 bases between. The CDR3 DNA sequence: TGTGCCAGCAGCGTAAAGACCGGGAATGAGCAGTTCTTC. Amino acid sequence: CASSVKTGNEQFF.

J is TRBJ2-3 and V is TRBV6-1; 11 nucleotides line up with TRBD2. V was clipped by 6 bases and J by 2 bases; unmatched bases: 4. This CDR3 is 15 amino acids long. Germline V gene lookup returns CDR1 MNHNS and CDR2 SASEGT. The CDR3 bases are TGTGCCAGCAGGATAGCGGGAGGGTACACAGATACGCAGTATTTT. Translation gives CASRIAGGYTDTQYF.

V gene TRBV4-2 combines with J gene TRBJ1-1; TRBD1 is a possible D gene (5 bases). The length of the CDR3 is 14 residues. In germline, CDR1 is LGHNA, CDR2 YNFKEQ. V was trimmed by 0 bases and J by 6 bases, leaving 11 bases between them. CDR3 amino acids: CASSQDPGQPEAFF. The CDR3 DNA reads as TGTGCCAGCAGCCAAGATCCAGGGCAACCTGAAGCTTTCTTT.

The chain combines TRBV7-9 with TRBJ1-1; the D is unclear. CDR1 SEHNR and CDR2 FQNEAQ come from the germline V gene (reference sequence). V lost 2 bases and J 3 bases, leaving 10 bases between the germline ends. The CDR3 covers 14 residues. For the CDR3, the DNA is TGTGCCAGCAGCTTACGAGGGCAGGACACTGAAGCTTTCTTT. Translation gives CASSLRGQDTEAFF. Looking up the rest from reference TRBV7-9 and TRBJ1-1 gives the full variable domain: DTGVSQNPRHKITKRGQNVTFRCDPISEHNRLYWYRQTLGQGPEFLTYFQNEAQLEKSRLLSDRFSAERPKGSFSTLEIQRTEQGDSAMYLCASSLRGQDTEAFFGQGTRLTVV.

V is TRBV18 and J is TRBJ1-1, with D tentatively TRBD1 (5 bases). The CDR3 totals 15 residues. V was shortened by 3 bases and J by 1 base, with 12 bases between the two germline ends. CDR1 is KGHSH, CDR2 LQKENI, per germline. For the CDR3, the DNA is TGTGCCAGCTCACCTTTAGACGGGGCGAACACTGAAGCTTTCTTT. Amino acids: CASSPLDGANTEAFF.